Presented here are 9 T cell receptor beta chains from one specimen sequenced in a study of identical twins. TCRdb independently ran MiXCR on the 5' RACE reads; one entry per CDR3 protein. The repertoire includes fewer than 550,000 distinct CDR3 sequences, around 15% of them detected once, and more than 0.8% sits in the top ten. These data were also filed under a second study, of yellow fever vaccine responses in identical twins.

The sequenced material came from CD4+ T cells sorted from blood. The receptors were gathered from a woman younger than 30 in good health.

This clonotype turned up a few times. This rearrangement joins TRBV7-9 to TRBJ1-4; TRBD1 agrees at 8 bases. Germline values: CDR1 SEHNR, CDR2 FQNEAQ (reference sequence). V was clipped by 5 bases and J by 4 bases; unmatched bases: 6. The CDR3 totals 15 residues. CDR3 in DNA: TGTGCCAGCAGCCCGACAGGGGCCATTAATGAAAAACTGTTTTTT. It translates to CASSPTGAINEKLFF.

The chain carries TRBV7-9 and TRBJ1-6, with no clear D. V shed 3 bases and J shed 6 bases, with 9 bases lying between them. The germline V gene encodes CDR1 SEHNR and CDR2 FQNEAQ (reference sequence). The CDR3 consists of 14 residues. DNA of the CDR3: TGTGCCAGCAGCTTGCAGTGGGTTAATTCACCCCTCCACTTT. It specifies CASSLQWVNSPLHF.

CDR3 amino acids: CASSPGLVNFDEQFF. CDR3 in DNA: TGCGCCAGCAGCCCGGGACTAGTGAATTTCGATGAGCAGTTCTTC. V and J are TRBV5-1 and TRBJ2-1, with 8 bases identical to TRBD2. The CDR3 runs to 15 residues. With 4 bases clipped from V and 8 bases from J, the junction kept 11 bases outside the gene matches. From germline, CDR1 is SGHRS and CDR2 YFSETQ.

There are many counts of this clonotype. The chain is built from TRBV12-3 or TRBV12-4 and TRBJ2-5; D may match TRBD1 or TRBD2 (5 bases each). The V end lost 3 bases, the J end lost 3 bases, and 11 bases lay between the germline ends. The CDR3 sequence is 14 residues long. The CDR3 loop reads CASSFRGREETQYF. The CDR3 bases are TGTGCCAGCAGTTTCCGGGGCAGGGAAGAGACCCAGTACTTC.

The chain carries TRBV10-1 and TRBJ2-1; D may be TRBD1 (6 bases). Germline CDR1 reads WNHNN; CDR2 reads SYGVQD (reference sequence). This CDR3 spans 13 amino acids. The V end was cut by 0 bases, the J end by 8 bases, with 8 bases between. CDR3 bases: TGCGCCAGCAGTGAGTCACAGGGATATGAGCAGTTCTTC. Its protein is CASSESQGYEQFF.

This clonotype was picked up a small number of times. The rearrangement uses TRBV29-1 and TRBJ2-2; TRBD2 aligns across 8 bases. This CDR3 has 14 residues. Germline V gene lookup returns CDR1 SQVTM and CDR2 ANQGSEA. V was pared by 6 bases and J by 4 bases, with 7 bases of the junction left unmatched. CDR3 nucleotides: TGCAGCGTCCGAGGACTAGCCGGCACCGGGGAGCTGTTTTTT. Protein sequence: CSVRGLAGTGELFF.

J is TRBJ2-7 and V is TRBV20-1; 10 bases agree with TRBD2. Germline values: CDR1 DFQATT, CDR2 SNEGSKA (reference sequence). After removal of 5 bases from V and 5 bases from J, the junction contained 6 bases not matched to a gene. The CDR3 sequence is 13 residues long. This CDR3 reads CSASTSGINEQYF. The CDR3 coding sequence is TGCAGTGCTTCCACTAGCGGGATTAACGAGCAGTACTTC.

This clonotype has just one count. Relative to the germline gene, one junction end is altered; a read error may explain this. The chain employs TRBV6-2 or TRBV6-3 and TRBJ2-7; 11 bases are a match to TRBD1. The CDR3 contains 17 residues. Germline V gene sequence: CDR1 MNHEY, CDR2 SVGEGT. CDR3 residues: CASTRWPGQGASYELYF. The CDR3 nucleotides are TGTGCCAGCACCAGATGGCCCGGACAGGGGGCGAGCTACGAGCTGTACTTC.

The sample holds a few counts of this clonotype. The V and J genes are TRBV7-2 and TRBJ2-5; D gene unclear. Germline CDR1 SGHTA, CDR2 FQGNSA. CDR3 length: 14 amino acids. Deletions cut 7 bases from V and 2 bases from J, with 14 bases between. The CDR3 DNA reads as TGTGCCAGCACCCTGGGAAGTCCTCAAGAGACCCAGTACTTC. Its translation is CASTLGSPQETQYF.